This T cell receptor beta chain was captured by sequencing in a study of shared clonotypes between healthy human individuals. For the study at large: CD4 naive and CD4 memory each took three plates per donor, while CD8 naive took two and CD8 memory one.

The study, taken as a whole, reports: Sampling used blood alone; tissue repertoires probably differ. Several donors had around 5% of their naive CD4 clonotypes in common.

As for this clone: What it recognizes is unknown.

As processed by the authors: ImmunoSEQ output lacked quality scores and full-length reads, limiting matched filtering. Profiling relied on immunoSEQ multiplex PCR, and the TCRdb table lists in-frame clones only, not all of them. That table furnishes V, J and clone size, whereas the DNA furnished D and trimming. The sample has some 1,400,000 clones; roughly 97% are singletons. CDR3 size: 17 residues. Germline CDR1 SEHNR, CDR2 FQNEAQ (reference sequence). The V end was cut by 5 bases, the J end by 1 base, with 18 bases between. The sequencing input was naive CD4+ T cells sorted from blood. The subset here: CD45RA+ positively selected. J is TRBJ1-5 and V is TRBV7-9, with D possibly matching TRBD1 (5 bases). The clonotype originates from a man aged 25 to 45 in good health. CDR3 protein: CASSPGGAELSNQPQHF. The CDR3, as DNA: TGTGCCAGCAGCCCGGGAGGGGCCGAGTTAAGCAATCAGCCCCAGCATTTT.